These 21 T cell receptor beta chains share one sample of origin, sequenced in a study of CD8 T cells in Susac syndrome. RNA was extracted with the RNeasy kit, and a quantity of roughly 0.5 to 1 ug was reverse transcribed using random hexamers. TCRdb re-derived calls from the immunoSEQ multiplex PCR reads in MiXCR, one entry per CDR3 protein. The data contain over 130,000 distinct CDR3 sequences, 85% to 95% of them singletons. Input material: CD4+ T cells from PBMCs. These receptors came from a human donor with multiple sclerosis.

The chain carries TRBV27 and TRBJ2-7, with 13 positions matching TRBD2. Looked up from germline, CDR1 is MNHEY and CDR2 is SMNVEV (reference sequence). Trimming cost V 5 bases and J 5 bases; bases outside gene matches: 6. The CDR3 sequence is 15 residues long. The CDR3 nucleotides are TGTGCCAGCAGTACAACTAGCGGGAGGGCCCACGAGCAGTACTTC. Protein sequence: CASSTTSGRAHEQYF.

V and J are TRBV20-1 and TRBJ2-1; TRBD2 is a possible D gene (5 bases). With 3 bases removed from V and 6 bases from J, the gap between germline ends came to 15 bases. Germline lookup yields CDR1 DFQATT and CDR2 SNEGSKA (reference sequence). The CDR3 covers 14 residues. The CDR3 sequence is CSARWGEGGNEQFF. The CDR3 nucleotides are TGCAGTGCTAGGTGGGGAGAGGGTGGCAATGAGCAGTTCTTC.

The V gene is TRBV6-2 or TRBV6-3, the J gene TRBJ2-5; D unresolved. Trimming removed 8 bases at V and 4 bases at J, with 8 bases between. The CDR3 has 11 amino acids. Germline lookup yields CDR1 MNHEY and CDR2 SVGEGT. Here the CDR3 DNA reads TGTGCCAGCGCAAATGGAGAGACCCAGTACTTC. This translates into CASANGETQYF.

The table lists this clonotype with a count of one. V gene TRBV19 combines with J gene TRBJ1-4, with no clear D. Trimming took off 6 bases at V and 15 bases at J, with 14 bases between the two ends. CDR3 length: 11 residues. The germline V gene has CDR1 LNHDA and CDR2 SQIVND (reference sequence). The CDR3 coding sequence is TGTGCCAGTAGCCGGACTCCTCAGGTGTTTTTT. Translated, it gives CASSRTPQVFF. Together with reference TRBV19 and TRBJ1-4, the CDR3 gives the full variable domain: DGGITQSPKYLFRKEGQNVTLSCEQNLNHDAMYWYRQDPGQGLRLIYYSQIVNDFQKGDIAEGYSVSREKKESFPLTVTSAQKNPTAFYLCASSRTPQVFFGSGTQLSVL.

Here the CDR3 reads CSARPGLAAQETQYF. CDR3 DNA sequence: TGCAGTGCTAGGCCGGGACTAGCGGCCCAAGAGACCCAGTACTTC. V usage is TRBV20-1 and J usage is TRBJ2-5, with 11 bases fitting TRBD2. This CDR3 has 15 residues. V dropped 3 bases and J dropped 1; count of bases not matched to a gene: 4. Germline CDR1 is DFQATT and CDR2 is SNEGSKA (reference sequence).

V usage is TRBV12-3 or TRBV12-4 and J usage is TRBJ2-3; TRBD1 is a possible D gene (5 bases). CDR3 length: 14 amino acids. V was shortened by 3 bases and J by 4 bases, with 11 bases between the two germline ends. CDR3 residues: CASSFGALSDTQYF. CDR3 DNA sequence: TGTGCCAGCAGTTTTGGGGCCCTCTCAGATACGCAGTATTTT.

This clonotype was seen a single time. The chain couples TRBV30 to TRBJ1-5; TRBD1 agrees at 7 bases. This CDR3 spans 13 amino acids. Germline values: CDR1 GTSNPN, CDR2 SVGIG (reference sequence). V lost 2 bases, J lost 5 bases, and 3 bases stayed unmatched. The CDR3 coding sequence is TGTGCCTGGAGTACAGGGGCCGATCAGCCCCAGCATTTT. It translates to CAWSTGADQPQHF.

The V gene is TRBV5-6, the J gene TRBJ2-7, with TRBD1 matching over 9 bases. The CDR3 is 15 residues long. Germline-derived CDR1 and CDR2 are SGHDT and YYEEEE. V dropped 6 bases and J dropped 0; count of bases not matched to a gene: 7. The CDR3 sequence is CASTQGQGNSYEQYF. The CDR3 DNA is TGTGCCAGCACCCAGGGACAGGGAAACTCCTACGAGCAGTACTTC.

This clonotype was seen once. The V gene is TRBV5-1, the J gene TRBJ1-6; TRBD1 might be the D (5 bases). The CDR3 loop spans 15 amino acids. V dropped 0 bases and J dropped 11 bases, with 15 bases sitting between them. The germline V gene has CDR1 SGHRS and CDR2 YFSETQ. The DNA of the CDR3 is TGCGCCAGCAGCTTGGACCCAGGGAAGGGAACACCCCTCCACTTT. Its translation is CASSLDPGKGTPLHF.

The chain has TRBV7-9 and TRBJ2-7; D gene unclear. Germline values: CDR1 SEHNR, CDR2 FQNEAQ (reference sequence). CDR3 length: 14 amino acids. V was cut by 1 base and J by 3 bases, with 10 bases left in between. CDR3 amino acids: CASSLVPSNYEQYF. Written as DNA, the CDR3 is TGTGCCAGCAGCTTAGTCCCCAGCAACTACGAGCAGTACTTC.

The chain uses TRBV29-1 and TRBJ1-2, with a tentative D call TRBD1 (6 bases). Trimming pared 6 bases from V and 4 bases from J, leaving 12 bases between. The germline V gene encodes CDR1 SQVTM and CDR2 ANQGSEA. This CDR3 has 12 amino acids. Here the CDR3 DNA reads TGCAGCGTCGGACAGACCCTCTATGGCTACACCTTC. It encodes CSVGQTLYGYTF. The whole variable domain, filled in from reference TRBV29-1 and TRBJ1-2, reads SAVISQKPSRDICQRGTSLTIQCQVDSQVTMMFWYRQQPGQSLTLIATANQGSEATYESGFVIDKFPISRPNLTFSTLTVSNMSPEDSSIYLCSVGQTLYGYTFGSGTRLTVV.

This clonotype was seen once. The V gene is TRBV7-2, the J gene TRBJ2-1; D may match TRBD1 or TRBD2 (5 bases each). The germline V and J ends were trimmed by 4 bases and 10 bases, with 14 bases remaining between them. The CDR3 consists of 13 residues. Per germline, CDR1 SGHTA and CDR2 FQGNSA. As DNA, the CDR3 is TGTGCCAGCAGCTCCCAACCTTGGGGGGAGCAGTTCTTC. This gives the protein CASSSQPWGEQFF.

This clonotype was counted a few times. The J gene is TRBJ2-7, the V gene TRBV6-6; 9 bases fit TRBD2. Germline V CDR1 and CDR2: MNHNY, SVGAGI (reference sequence). The CDR3 is made up of 13 amino acids. Trimming took 5 bases from V and 3 from J; bases not matched to a gene: 2. CDR3 sequence reads: CASSLAGNYEQYF. The CDR3 DNA reads TGTGCCAGCAGTCTAGCGGGGAACTACGAGCAGTACTTC.

In DNA, the CDR3 is TGTGCCAGCAGTGTAGGGTCAGGGTCATATGGCTACACCTTC. Residues: CASSVGSGSYGYTF. The J gene is TRBJ1-2, the V gene TRBV25-1, with D perhaps TRBD1 (5 bases). Germline V gene lookup returns CDR1 MGHDK and CDR2 SYGVNS. Trimming took off 4 bases at V and 5 bases at J, with 14 bases between the two ends. This CDR3 region has 14 residues.

The genes are TRBV20-1 and TRBJ2-4, with TRBD2 identical over 9 bases. Germline V gives CDR1 DFQATT, CDR2 SNEGSKA (reference sequence). V was pared by 6 bases and J by 6 bases, with 6 bases of the junction left unmatched. There are 13 residues in the CDR3. The DNA of the CDR3 is TGCAGTGCGCCAAGCGGGAGGCGAAACATTCAGTACTTC. Its protein product is CSAPSGRRNIQYF.

The chain uses TRBV27 and TRBJ2-4; TRBD1 matches 8 bases. Germline-derived CDR1 and CDR2 are MNHEY and SMNVEV (reference sequence). The trim removed 2 bases at V and 11 bases at J, leaving 2 bases unmatched. CDR3 length equals 12 residues. CDR3 sequence: CASSLRGQVQYF. The CDR3 DNA follows: TGTGCCAGCAGTTTAAGGGGACAGGTTCAGTACTTC.

The gene calls are TRBV23-1 and TRBJ2-1; 10 bases are shared with TRBD2. TRBV23-1 is an open reading frame, and its role is uncertain. CDR3 length: 16 amino acids. V lost 0 bases, J lost 7 bases, and 6 bases stayed unmatched. CDR3 loop: CASSQSNLAGVNEQFF. CDR3 DNA sequence: TGCGCCAGCAGTCAATCGAACCTAGCGGGAGTTAATGAGCAGTTCTTC.

This rearrangement joins TRBV6-2 or TRBV6-3 to TRBJ1-1, with unresolved D. CDR1 and CDR2 (germline): MNHEY, SVGEGT. This CDR3 region has 15 residues. The ends were cut back, 4 bases at V and 0 bases at J, with 12 bases in the middle. In DNA form, the CDR3 reads TGTGCCAGCAGTTCCCCAGGACCAATGAACACTGAAGCTTTCTTT. Protein: CASSSPGPMNTEAFF.

The chain employs TRBV12-3 or TRBV12-4 and TRBJ1-6; 8 nucleotides line up with TRBD1. CDR3 length equals 16 residues. V gave up 5 bases and J gave up 1 base; unmatched junction bases: 4. In nucleotides, the CDR3 is TGTGCCAGCAGTAGGCAGGGGGCGTCCTATAATTCACCCCTCCACTTT. Its protein is CASSRQGASYNSPLHF.

This chain joins TRBV2 and TRBJ2-5; 11 positions agree with TRBD2. V lost 4 bases, J lost 0 bases, and 1 base stayed unmatched. Germline V lookup: CDR1 SNHLY, CDR2 FYNNEI. The CDR3 contains 15 residues. The CDR3 nucleotides read TGTGCCAGCAGTGGGACTAGCGGGTACCAAGAGACCCAGTACTTC. This codes for CASSGTSGYQETQYF.

The gene calls are TRBV29-1 and TRBJ1-1; D not certain. CDR1 and CDR2 from the germline V gene are SQVTM and ANQGSEA. V was clipped by 1 base and J by 1 base, with 4 bases between them. The CDR3 is 12 amino acids. CDR3 sequence (DNA): TGCAGCGTTGAAGGACAGAACACTGAAGCTTTCTTT. Translating gives CSVEGQNTEAFF.